A selection of T cell receptor beta chains follows, all from one sample in a study of blood T cells in healthy people across ages. TCRdb re-analysed the 5' RACE reads in MiXCR, keeping a single row per CDR3 protein. The sample holds under 750,000 distinct CDR3 sequences, roughly 48% seen once. The material sequenced was blood. The receptors derive from a man at least 80 years old in good health. CDR3s include the opening cysteine and the closing phenylalanine or tryptophan. Fields, in order: clone size, V gene, CDR3 length, D gene, J gene, CDR3 DNA, CDR3 protein. The D gene is left open where the match is weak. Not all rows give a size; the values are once, few, many and, for expanded clones, a class.

>many|TRBV7-2|14|.|TRBJ2-7
TGTGCCAGCAGTTTGGGCAGGGTCTCCTACGAGCAGTACTTC
CASSLGRVSYEQYF
>.|TRBV11-2|14|.|TRBJ2-2
TGTGCCAGCAGTCCGCTGAGGGGAGAGGGGGAGCTGTTTTTT
CASSPLRGEGELFF
>.|TRBV12-3/TRBV12-4|16|.|TRBJ2-5
TGTGCCAGCAGCCCCGCGAAGATCCGGGTACAAGAGACCCAGTACTTC
CASSPAKIRVQETQYF
>.|TRBV27|14|.|TRBJ2-1
TGTGCCAGCTGGGGACCCTTCTCCTACAATGAGCAGTTCTTC
CASWGPFSYNEQFF
>.|TRBV11-2|14|TRBD1|TRBJ2-7
TGTGCCAGCAGCTCGCCGGGACAGAACTACGAGCAGTACTTC
CASSSPGQNYEQYF
>.|TRBV10-1|15|TRBD1|TRBJ2-1
TGCGCCAGCAGTGAGTCGTGGCAGGGGGACAATGAGCAGTTCTTC
CASSESWQGDNEQFF
>.|TRBV27|16|.|TRBJ1-1
TGTGCCAGCAGTTCGACCCTACCGGGGGTGAGGACTGAAGCTTTCTTT
CASSSTLPGVRTEAFF
>few|TRBV7-9|15|TRBD2|TRBJ2-1
TGTGCCAGCACCATATCCCAAGCGGGAGTCTATGAGCAGTTCTTC
CASTISQAGVYEQFF
>.|TRBV2|11|.|TRBJ2-7
TGTGCCGGAAGGGGAGGTAACGAGCAGTACTTC
CAGRGGNEQYF
>.|TRBV24-1|15|TRBD1|TRBJ2-5
TGTGCCACCAGTGACACCGGGACAGGGCTAGAGACCCAGTACTTC
CATSDTGTGLETQYF
>few|TRBV7-2|15|TRBD2|TRBJ2-3
TGTGCCAGCAGATACAAGCGGGAGCAGGCAGATACGCAGTATTTT
CASRYKREQADTQYF
>.|TRBV10-3|12|.|TRBJ2-3
TGTGCCATCAGTGCAGTGGCAGATACGCAGTATTTT
CAISAVADTQYF
>.|TRBV4-3|15|TRBD1|TRBJ2-2
TGCGCCAGCAGTCAAGGGGGCACGAACACCGGGGAGCTGTTTTTT
CASSQGGTNTGELFF
>.|TRBV20-1|16|TRBD1|TRBJ2-5
TGCAGTGCTAGCGATGGGACAGACATGTACCAAGAGACCCAGTACTTC
CSASDGTDMYQETQYF
>.|TRBV2|12|.|TRBJ2-7
TGTGCCACCGGGGCTACTCCCTACGAGCAGTACTTC
CATGATPYEQYF
>.|TRBV11-2|14|.|TRBJ2-7
TGTGCCAGCAGCCGGATACTACGGGACTACGAGCAGTACTTC
CASSRILRDYEQYF
>.|TRBV12-3/TRBV12-4|13|.|TRBJ1-1
TGTGCCAGCAGCCCCTCAGGGCAGTTTGGAGCTTTCTTT
CASSPSGQFGAFF
>once|TRBV6-2/TRBV6-3|13|.|TRBJ1-2
TGTGCCAGCAGTTCGAGCCACGGGGATGGCTACACCTTC
CASSSSHGDGYTF
>.|TRBV6-2/TRBV6-3|15|.|TRBJ2-7
TGTGCCAGCAGTTATCGACAGCCAAGGTTCTACGAGCAGTACTTC
CASSYRQPRFYEQYF
>.|TRBV12-3/TRBV12-4|15|.|TRBJ2-3
TGTGCCAGCAGTCCCGGAAGCTTACAAACAGATACGCAGTATTTT
CASSPGSLQTDTQYF
>.|TRBV7-2|12|.|TRBJ2-1
TGTGCCAGCAGCTTCAGTGACAATGAGCAGTTATTC
CASSFSDNEQLF
>few|TRBV5-5|16|.|TRBJ1-5
TGTGCCAGCAGCGCGGGCTCCGGGATCCCGGATCAGCCCCAGCATTTT
CASSAGSGIPDQPQHF
>once|TRBV10-3|14|TRBD2|TRBJ2-1
TGTGCCATCGGGACTAGCGGGGGAAACAATGAGCAGTTCTTC
CAIGTSGGNNEQFF
>.|TRBV4-3|12|.|TRBJ2-3
TGCGCCAGCAGCCAAGGTGGGGCCTCGCAGTATTTT
CASSQGGASQYF
>few|TRBV7-2|15|TRBD2|TRBJ2-1
TGTGCCAGCAGCTTAGCCGCGGGGGACTACAATGAGCAGTTCTTC
CASSLAAGDYNEQFF
>.|TRBV7-9|14|TRBD2|TRBJ2-7
TGTGCCAGCAGCTTAGCGAGGACTAGCGATGAGCAGTACTTC
CASSLARTSDEQYF
>few|TRBV7-3|18|TRBD1|TRBJ2-6
TGTGCCAGCAGCTTACAGGGGACAGGGGGCTCTGGGGCCAACGTCCTGACTTTC
CASSLQGTGGSGANVLTF
>few|TRBV4-3|15|.|TRBJ2-2
TGCGCCAGCAGCCAAGATAGGAAGGGCACCGGGGAGCTGTTTTTT
CASSQDRKGTGELFF
>many|TRBV7-9|11|.|TRBJ2-7
TGTGCCAGCAGCTCAACCTACGAGCAGTACTTC
CASSSTYEQYF
>few|TRBV24-1|13|TRBD2|TRBJ2-5
TGTGCCACCAGTGATACCGTCGGGGGGGCCTTGTACTTC
CATSDTVGGALYF
>.|TRBV21-1|16|.|TRBJ1-1
TGTGCCAGCAGCTCGACGGACAGGCGGCTGAACACTGAAGCTTTCTTT
CASSSTDRRLNTEAFF
>few|TRBV3-1|16|.|TRBJ2-3
TGTGCCAGCAGCCAAGGCTTCCCGGGGGCCCCAGATACGCAGTATTTT
CASSQGFPGAPDTQYF
>.|TRBV10-1|13|TRBD1|TRBJ1-1
TGCGCCACCCAGGACAGGGATGAGACTGAAGCTTTCTTT
CATQDRDETEAFF
>many|TRBV6-6|14|.|TRBJ2-3
TGTGCCAGCAGTTACTCGGGGGGCGCAGATACGCAGTATTTT
CASSYSGGADTQYF
>many|TRBV6-6|13|.|TRBJ1-2
TGTGCCAGTAGCGACTTAGCTAACTATGGCTACACCTTC
CASSDLANYGYTF